This passage covers 16 T cell receptor beta chains from one sample sequenced in a study of T cells in Graves' hyperthyroidism and ophthalmopathy. It was RNA transcripts that yielded the amplified TCR beta CDR3 regions. HTBI primers were used for first-round RT-PCR of the TCR CDR3. TCRdb reprocessed the multiplex PCR reads via MiXCR and lists one record per CDR3 protein. This sample has about 270,000 distinct CDR3 sequences, with around 15% found just once. The source material was blood. These receptors all stem from a woman in her 50s with Graves' hyperthyroidism that later progressed to Graves' ophthalmopathy.

This clonotype has at least ten counts. V gene TRBV18 combines with J gene TRBJ2-7; D tentatively reads TRBD1 or TRBD2 (5 bases each). Trimming took off 3 bases at V and 8 bases at J, with 17 bases between the two ends. CDR3 length: 14 amino acids. Germline V CDR1 and CDR2: KGHSH, LQKENI. CDR3 DNA sequence: TGTGCCAGCTCACCCGCAATGGGACGGTTACAGCAGTACTTC. Protein sequence: CASSPAMGRLQQYF.

At least ten counts were recorded for this clonotype. The rearrangement uses TRBV5-1 and TRBJ2-7, with D hard to call. The V end lost 2 bases, the J end lost 7 bases, and 10 bases lay between the germline ends. This CDR3 has 12 amino acids. The V gene's germline CDR1 is SGHRS and CDR2 YFSETQ. CDR3 region: CASSLYLGEQYF. The CDR3 coding sequence is TGCGCCAGCAGCTTATATCTGGGAGAGCAGTACTTC.

This clonotype showed up many times. The chain is built from TRBV5-1 and TRBJ1-1, with 10 bases fitting TRBD1. Germline V gene data show CDR1 as SGHRS and CDR2 as YFSETQ. CDR3 length: 14 residues. With V trimmed by 2 bases and J by 3 bases, 1 base remained unmatched. The CDR3 here is CASSLGTGDTEAFF. The CDR3 DNA sequence: TGCGCCAGCAGCTTAGGGACAGGGGACACTGAAGCTTTCTTT.

This clonotype was picked up many times. The V and J genes are TRBV3-1 and TRBJ2-2, with 13 bases fitting TRBD2. Trimming at V came to 5 bases and at J to 6 bases, leaving 12 bases not matched to a gene. Germline loops: CDR1 LGHDT, CDR2 YNNKEL (reference sequence). There are 18 residues in the CDR3. The CDR3 DNA reads as TGTGCCAGCAGCTCCCAAATCACTAGCGGGAGGGCCGCCGGGGAGCTGTTTTTT. Translation: CASSSQITSGRAAGELFF.

This clonotype was seen at least ten times. This rearrangement joins TRBV7-6 to TRBJ1-1; D ambiguous. V was cut by 4 bases and J by 8 bases, with 8 bases left in between. Per germline, CDR1 SGHVS and CDR2 FNYEAQ. This CDR3 region has 11 residues. The CDR3 sequence is CASSSGVEAFF. Written as DNA, the CDR3 is TGTGCCAGCAGCTCTGGCGTGGAAGCTTTCTTT.

Ten or more counts support this clonotype. CDR3 DNA sequence: TGTGCCAGCAGCTTCTTAGCGGGAGGGCAAAATGAGCAGTTCTTC. Translated, it gives CASSFLAGGQNEQFF. The rearrangement links TRBV11-2 to TRBJ2-1; 11 bases line up with TRBD2. After removal of 3 bases from V and 7 bases from J, the junction contained 5 bases not matched to a gene. This CDR3 is 15 amino acids long. In germline, CDR1 is SGHAT, CDR2 FQNNGV.

Ten or more counts support this clonotype. V and J are TRBV5-1 and TRBJ2-3, with 14 bases fitting TRBD2. Germline CDR1 reads SGHRS; CDR2 reads YFSETQ. The V and J ends lost 4 bases and 4 bases, in that order; junction bases with no gene match: 5. This CDR3 region has 16 residues. This CDR3 reads CASSPGLAGGADTQYF. As DNA, the CDR3 is TGCGCCAGCAGCCCCGGACTAGCGGGAGGTGCAGATACGCAGTATTTT.

The sample holds a few counts of this clonotype. The V gene is TRBV11-2, the J gene TRBJ2-3; 9 nucleotides align to TRBD1. J gave up 8 bases and V 5 bases, and 11 bases lay outside the gene matches. This CDR3 spans 15 amino acids. CDR1 is SGHAT, CDR2 FQNNGV, per germline. The CDR3 DNA is TGTGCCAGCAGCCCCAAGGTACAGGGGGCTGGTACGCAGTATTTT. This sequence encodes CASSPKVQGAGTQYF.

The V call is TRBV10-1, the J call TRBJ1-1; a possible D gene is TRBD1 (5 bases). The CDR3 totals 12 residues. Trimming took off 6 bases at V and 7 bases at J, with 12 bases between the two ends. Germline V gives CDR1 WNHNN, CDR2 SYGVQD (reference sequence). The CDR3 region is CASRDNGGEAFF. CDR3 DNA sequence: TGCGCCAGCAGGGACAATGGGGGTGAAGCTTTCTTT.

This clonotype appeared a few times. The V call is TRBV7-9, the J call TRBJ1-2; D is unclear. This CDR3 has 14 amino acids. The ends were cut back, 5 bases at V and 4 bases at J, with 14 bases in the middle. Germline CDR1 SEHNR, CDR2 FQNEAQ (reference sequence). Here the CDR3 reads CASSPSRRGYGYTF. CDR3 in DNA: TGTGCCAGCAGCCCGAGCCGGCGAGGCTATGGCTACACCTTC.

This clonotype came up many times. This chain connects TRBV28 to TRBJ1-2; no firm D call. Trimming removed 6 bases from V and 3 bases from J, with 14 bases in between. In germline, CDR1 is MDHEN, CDR2 SYDVKM. CDR3 size: 14 residues. CDR3 bases: TGTGCCAGCAGACGCGACACATCGGACTATGGCTACACCTTC. The encoded protein is CASRRDTSDYGYTF.

The V gene is TRBV30, the J gene TRBJ2-7; tentative D call: TRBD1 (6 bases). Trimming removed 8 bases at V and 2 bases at J, with 16 bases between. The CDR3 has 13 amino acids. Germline loops: CDR1 GTSNPN, CDR2 SVGIG (reference sequence). The CDR3 coding sequence is TGTGCCGTTGAAAGGGACACTGCCTACGAGCAGTACTTC. Its protein product is CAVERDTAYEQYF.

The sample holds many counts of this clonotype. The chain recombines TRBV6-1 with TRBJ1-2; perhaps TRBD1 as D (5 bases). Trimming removed 5 bases at V and 3 bases at J, with 10 bases between. Per the germline V gene, CDR1 is MNHNS and CDR2 is SASEGT. The CDR3 has 13 residues. The CDR3: CASSSDTDYGYTF. CDR3 DNA: TGTGCCAGCAGTTCGGACACCGACTATGGCTACACCTTC.

This clonotype was counted ten times or more. J is TRBJ2-3 and V is TRBV11-2; a weak D match, TRBD1 (5 bases). Germline V gene sequence: CDR1 SGHAT, CDR2 FQNNGV. V shed 5 bases and J shed 1 base, with 7 bases lying between them. This CDR3 comprises 13 residues. The CDR3 DNA reads as TGTGCCAGCAGCGTACAGGGCACAGATACGCAGTATTTT. Its translation is CASSVQGTDTQYF.

This clonotype showed up many times. The rearrangement uses TRBV29-1 and TRBJ2-1; a possible D gene is TRBD2 (5 bases). V lost 4 bases and J lost 4, with 14 bases in between. Germline CDR1 and CDR2: SQVTM and ANQGSEA. The CDR3 has 14 residues. The DNA for the CDR3 is TGCAGCGTTGGGGCATCGGACTTTTACAATGAGCAGTTCTTC. Encoded protein: CSVGASDFYNEQFF.

The chain recombines TRBV25-1 with TRBJ1-6; D remains ambiguous. Germline CDR1 reads MGHDK; CDR2 reads SYGVNS. The CDR3 is 15 amino acids. Deletions cut 5 bases from V and 3 bases from J, with 11 bases between. The CDR3 region is CASSRNRDYNSPLHF. The CDR3 DNA is TGTGCCAGCAGTAGAAATCGGGACTATAATTCACCCCTCCACTTT.